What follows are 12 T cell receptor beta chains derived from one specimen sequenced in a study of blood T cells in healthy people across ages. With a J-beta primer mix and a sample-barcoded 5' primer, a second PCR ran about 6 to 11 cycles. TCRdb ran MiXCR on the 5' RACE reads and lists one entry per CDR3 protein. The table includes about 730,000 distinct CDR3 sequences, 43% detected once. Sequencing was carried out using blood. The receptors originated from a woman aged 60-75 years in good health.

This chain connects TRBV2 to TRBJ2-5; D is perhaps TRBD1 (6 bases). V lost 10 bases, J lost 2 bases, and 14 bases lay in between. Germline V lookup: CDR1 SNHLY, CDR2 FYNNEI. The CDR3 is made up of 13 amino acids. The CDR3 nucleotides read TGTGCCACCACAGAACAGGGACAAGAGACCCAGTACTTC. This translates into CATTEQGQETQYF.

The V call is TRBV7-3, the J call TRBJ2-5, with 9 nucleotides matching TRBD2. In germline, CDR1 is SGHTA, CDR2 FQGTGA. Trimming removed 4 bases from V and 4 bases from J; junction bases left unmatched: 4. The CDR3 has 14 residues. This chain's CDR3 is CASSSIAGVETQYF. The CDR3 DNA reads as TGTGCCAGCAGCTCCATAGCGGGAGTAGAGACCCAGTACTTC.

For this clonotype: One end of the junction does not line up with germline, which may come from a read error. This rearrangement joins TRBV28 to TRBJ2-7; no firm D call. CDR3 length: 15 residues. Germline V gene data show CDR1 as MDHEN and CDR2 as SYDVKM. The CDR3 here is CASSLWGSLSYEQYF. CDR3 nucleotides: TGTGCCAGCAGTTTATGGGGCAGCTTATCCTACGAGCAGTACTTT.

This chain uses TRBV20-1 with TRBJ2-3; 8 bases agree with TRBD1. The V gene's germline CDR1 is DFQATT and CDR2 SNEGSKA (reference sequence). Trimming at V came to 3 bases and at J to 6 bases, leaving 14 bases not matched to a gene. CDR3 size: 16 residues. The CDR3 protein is CSASELDRGFGDTQYF. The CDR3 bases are TGCAGTGCTAGTGAGCTAGACAGGGGTTTTGGGGATACGCAGTATTTT.

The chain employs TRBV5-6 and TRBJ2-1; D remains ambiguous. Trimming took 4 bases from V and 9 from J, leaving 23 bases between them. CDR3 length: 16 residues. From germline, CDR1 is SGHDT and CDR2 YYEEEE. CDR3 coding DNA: TGTGCCAGCAGCCGACTCGAAATGGTGGCATTCGGTGAGCAGTTCTTC. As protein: CASSRLEMVAFGEQFF.

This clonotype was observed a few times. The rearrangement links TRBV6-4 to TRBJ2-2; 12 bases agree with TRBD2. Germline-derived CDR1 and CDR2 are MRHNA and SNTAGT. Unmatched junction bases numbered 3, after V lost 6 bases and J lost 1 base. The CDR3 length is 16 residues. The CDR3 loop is CASSMTSGGNTGELFF. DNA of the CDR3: TGTGCCAGCAGCATGACTAGCGGGGGGAACACCGGGGAGCTGTTTTTT.

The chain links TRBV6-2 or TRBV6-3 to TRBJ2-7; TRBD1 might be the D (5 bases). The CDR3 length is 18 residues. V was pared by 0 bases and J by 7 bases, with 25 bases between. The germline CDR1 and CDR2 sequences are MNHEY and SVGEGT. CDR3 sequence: CASSYSRYGATPCNEQYF. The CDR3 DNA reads TGTGCCAGCAGTTACTCGAGGTATGGGGCGACTCCCTGCAATGAGCAGTACTTC.

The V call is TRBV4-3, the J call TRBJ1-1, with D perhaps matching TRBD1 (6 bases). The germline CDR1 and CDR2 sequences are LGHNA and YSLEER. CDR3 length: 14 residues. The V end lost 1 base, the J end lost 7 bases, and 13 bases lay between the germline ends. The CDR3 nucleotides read TGCGCCAGCAGCCAAGCGGACAGCAAGGGTGAAGCTTTCTTT. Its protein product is CASSQADSKGEAFF.

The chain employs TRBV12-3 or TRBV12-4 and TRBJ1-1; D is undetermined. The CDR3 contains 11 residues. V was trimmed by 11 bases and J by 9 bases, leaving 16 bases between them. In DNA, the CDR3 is TGTGCCGTCAGACGGGGAGGGAAAGCTTTCTTT. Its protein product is CAVRRGGKAFF.

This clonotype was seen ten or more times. CDR3: CASSQHSQGLAGAGTQYF. The CDR3 DNA sequence: TGCGCCAGCAGCCAACACTCACAGGGACTAGCGGGGGCGGGTACGCAGTATTTT. V and J are TRBV4-1 and TRBJ2-3; 14 nucleotides line up with TRBD2. CDR3 length equals 18 residues. V lost 2 bases to trimming and J lost 8 bases; unmatched junction nucleotides: 12. Germline CDR1 MGHRA, CDR2 YSYEKL.

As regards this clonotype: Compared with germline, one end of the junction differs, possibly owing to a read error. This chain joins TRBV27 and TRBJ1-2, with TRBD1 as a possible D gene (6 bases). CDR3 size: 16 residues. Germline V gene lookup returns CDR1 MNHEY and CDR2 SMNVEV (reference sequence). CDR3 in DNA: TGTGCCTGCAGTTCCCGAAACAGGGCAGCTAACTATGGCTACACCTTC. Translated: CACSSRNRAANYGYTF.

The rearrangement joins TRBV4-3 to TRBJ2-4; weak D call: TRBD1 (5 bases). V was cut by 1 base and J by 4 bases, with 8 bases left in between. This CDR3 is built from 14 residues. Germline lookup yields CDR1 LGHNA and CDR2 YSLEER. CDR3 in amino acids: CASSQVPGKNIQYF. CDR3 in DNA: TGCGCCAGCAGCCAAGTGCCAGGGAAAAACATTCAGTACTTC.